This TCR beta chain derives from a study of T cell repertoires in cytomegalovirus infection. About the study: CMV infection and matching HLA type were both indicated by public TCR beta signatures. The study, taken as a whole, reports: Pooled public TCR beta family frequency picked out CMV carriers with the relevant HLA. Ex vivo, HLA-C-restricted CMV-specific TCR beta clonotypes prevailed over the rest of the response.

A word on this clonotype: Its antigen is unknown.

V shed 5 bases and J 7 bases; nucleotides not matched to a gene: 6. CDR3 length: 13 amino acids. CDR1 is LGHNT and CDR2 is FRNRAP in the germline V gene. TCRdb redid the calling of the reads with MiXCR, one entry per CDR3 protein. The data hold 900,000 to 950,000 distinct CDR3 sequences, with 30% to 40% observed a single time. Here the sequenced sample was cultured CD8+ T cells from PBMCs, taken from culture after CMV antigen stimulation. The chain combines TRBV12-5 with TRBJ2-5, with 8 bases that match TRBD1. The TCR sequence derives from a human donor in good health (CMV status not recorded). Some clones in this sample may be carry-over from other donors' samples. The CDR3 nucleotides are TGTGCTAGTGGTGACACAGGGACAGGGACCCAGTACTTC. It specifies CASGDTGTGTQYF.